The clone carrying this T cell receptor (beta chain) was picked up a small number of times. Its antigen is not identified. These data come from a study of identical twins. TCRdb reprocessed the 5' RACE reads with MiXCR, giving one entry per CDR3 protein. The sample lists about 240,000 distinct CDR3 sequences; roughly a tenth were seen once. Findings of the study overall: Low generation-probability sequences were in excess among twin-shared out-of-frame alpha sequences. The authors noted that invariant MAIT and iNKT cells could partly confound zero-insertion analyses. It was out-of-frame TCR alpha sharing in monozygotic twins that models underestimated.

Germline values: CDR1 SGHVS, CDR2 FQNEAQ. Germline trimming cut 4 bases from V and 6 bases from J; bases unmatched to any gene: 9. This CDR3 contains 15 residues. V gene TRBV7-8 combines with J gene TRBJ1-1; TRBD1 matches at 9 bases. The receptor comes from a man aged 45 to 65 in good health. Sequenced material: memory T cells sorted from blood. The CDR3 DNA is TGTGCCAGCAGCTACACCGGGACAGGGAGGGCTGAAGCTTTCTTT. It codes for CASSYTGTGRAEAFF.